The 12 T cell receptor beta chains in this list originate from one sample, sequenced in a study of human T cells and chemical hapten exposure. Unfractionated whole blood yielded total RNA. Using its own MiXCR run on the 5' RACE reads, TCRdb lists one record per CDR3 protein. Here the sample spans 110,000 or so distinct CDR3 sequences, approximately 20% being singletons. Receptors originate from a human donor in good health.

This clonotype was detected only a few times. The rearrangement joins TRBV6-5 to TRBJ2-5; 7 positions agree with TRBD1. V was clipped by 6 bases and J by 0 bases; unmatched bases: 10. Germline V gene lookup returns CDR1 MNHEY and CDR2 SVGAGI. The CDR3 has 16 amino acids. DNA of the CDR3: TGTGCCAGCAGACCCTCCGGGACAGCGTACCAAGAGACCCAGTACTTC. Its translation: CASRPSGTAYQETQYF.

The chain combines TRBV5-4 with TRBJ1-2, with a possible D match to TRBD1 (6 bases). CDR1 SGHNT and CDR2 YYREEE come from the germline V gene (reference sequence). The CDR3 loop spans 13 amino acids. Trimming shortened V by 6 bases and J by 0 bases, and 9 bases separated the two germline ends. CDR3 loop: CASTQGSNYGYTF. The CDR3 DNA is TGTGCCAGCACGCAGGGGTCTAACTATGGCTACACCTTC.

This chain uses TRBV7-3 with TRBJ2-3; perhaps TRBD2 as D (5 bases). The V gene's germline CDR1 is SGHTA and CDR2 FQGTGA. This CDR3 region has 15 residues. Deletions cut 5 bases from V and 1 base from J, with 13 bases between. The CDR3 here is CASSPFSGGTDTQYF. The CDR3 coding sequence is TGTGCCAGCAGCCCCTTCTCCGGGGGCACAGATACGCAGTATTTT. The full variable domain, rest sourced from reference TRBV7-3 and TRBJ2-3, is GAGVSQTPSNKVTEKGKYVELRCDPISGHTALYWYRQSLGQGPEFLIYFQGTGAADDSGLPNDRFFAVRPEGSVSTLKIQRTERGDSAVYLCASSPFSGGTDTQYFGPGTRLTVL.

The J gene is TRBJ2-2, the V gene TRBV19; either TRBD1 or TRBD2 may supply D (5 bases each). V was clipped by 7 bases and J by 0 bases, with 18 bases between them. The germline gives CDR1 LNHDA, CDR2 SQIVND (reference sequence). The CDR3 has 17 amino acids. The CDR3 DNA reads as TGTGCCAGTATCTCAGGACGGGGCCAAGCGAACACCGGGGAGCTGTTTTTT. Protein: CASISGRGQANTGELFF.

The rearrangement links TRBV5-1 to TRBJ2-1; D may be TRBD2 (7 bases). The length of the CDR3 is 16 residues. The V end was cut by 4 bases, the J end by 4 bases, with 18 bases between. Germline-derived CDR1 and CDR2 are SGHRS and YFSETQ. CDR3 nucleotides: TGCGCCAGCAGCCTGGGGGGGGCAGGGACGTACAATGAGCAGTTCTTC. Residues: CASSLGGAGTYNEQFF.

This clonotype showed up just a few times. The chain carries TRBV30 and TRBJ2-3; tentatively, D is TRBD2 (6 bases). V lost 5 bases to trimming and J lost 6 bases, with 9 bases between them. This CDR3 has 11 residues. The germline V gene encodes CDR1 GTSNPN and CDR2 SVGIG (reference sequence). The CDR3 loop reads CAWGEADTQYF. In DNA form, the CDR3 reads TGTGCCTGGGGGGAGGCCGATACGCAGTATTTT.

This clonotype was seen more than once but under ten times. The gene calls are TRBV6-5 and TRBJ2-7; D tentatively reads TRBD1 or TRBD2 (6 bases each). V was trimmed by 2 bases and J by 5 bases, leaving 13 bases between them. The CDR3 is 14 residues long. Germline values: CDR1 MNHEY, CDR2 SVGAGI. CDR3 sequence reads: CASSYRPGANEQYF. DNA for the CDR3: TGTGCCAGCAGTTACCGGCCGGGGGCCAACGAGCAGTACTTC.

This clonotype has just a few counts. The chain carries TRBV5-1 and TRBJ2-6, with D maybe TRBD2 (5 bases). Trimming took 0 bases from V and 4 from J, leaving 11 bases between them. CDR1 and CDR2 from the germline V gene are SGHRS and YFSETQ. CDR3 length: 16 residues. This CDR3 is CASSLAMGAGANVLTF. The CDR3 nucleotides are TGCGCCAGCAGCTTGGCCATGGGAGCCGGGGCCAACGTCCTGACTTTC. Full variable domain (rest looked up from reference TRBV5-1 and TRBJ2-6): KAGVTQTPRYLIKTRGQQVTLSCSPISGHRSVSWYQQTPGQGLQFLFEYFSETQRNKGNFPGRFSGRQFSNSRSEMNVSTLELGDSALYLCASSLAMGAGANVLTFGAGSRLTVL.

This clonotype was found a few times. The rearrangement joins TRBV21-1 to TRBJ2-7; TRBD1, the table's D call, lacks a check against the DNA. TRBV21-1 is a known pseudogene. The CDR3 contains 16 residues. CDR3 region: CASIPRGGTGSHEQYF. CDR3 sequence (DNA): TGTGCCAGCATCCCCAGGGGAGGGACAGGGTCCCACGAGCAGTACTTC.

The chain has TRBV14 and TRBJ1-6; D is perhaps TRBD1 (6 bases). CDR1 and CDR2 (germline): SGHDN, FVKESK. The CDR3 runs 15 residues. The V and J ends lost 1 base and 5 bases respectively, with 9 bases between them. Here the CDR3 reads CASSQVRTDNSPLHF. DNA for the CDR3: TGTGCCAGCAGCCAAGTCAGGACAGATAATTCACCCCTCCACTTT.

J is TRBJ1-4 and V is TRBV28; TRBD1 matches at 9 bases. CDR3 length equals 14 residues. The V gene's germline CDR1 is MDHEN and CDR2 SYDVKM. With 7 bases clipped from V and 8 bases from J, the junction kept 8 bases outside the gene matches. The CDR3, as DNA: TGTGCCAGCATACTGACAGGGGGAGGAGAAAAACTGTTTTTT. Residues: CASILTGGGEKLFF.

The V call is TRBV20-1, the J call TRBJ2-5; D may be TRBD1 (6 bases). CDR1 is DFQATT and CDR2 is SNEGSKA in the germline V gene (reference sequence). Trimming removed 0 bases at V and 1 base at J, with 9 bases between. The CDR3 spans 14 residues. CDR3 nucleotide sequence: TGCAGTGCTAGAGATGGCAGGGGCCAAGAGACCCAGTACTTC. This gives the protein CSARDGRGQETQYF.